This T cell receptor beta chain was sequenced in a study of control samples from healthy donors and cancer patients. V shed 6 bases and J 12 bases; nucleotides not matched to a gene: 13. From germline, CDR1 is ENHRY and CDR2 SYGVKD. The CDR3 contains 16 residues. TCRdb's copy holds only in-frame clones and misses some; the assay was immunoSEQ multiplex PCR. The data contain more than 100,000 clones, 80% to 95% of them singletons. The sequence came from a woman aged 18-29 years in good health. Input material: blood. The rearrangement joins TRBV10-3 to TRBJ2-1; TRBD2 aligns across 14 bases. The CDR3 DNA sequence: TGTGCCATCAGCGCGGGACTAGCGGGAGTGTTGTTTGGGCAGTTCTTC. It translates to CAISAGLAGVLFGQFF.